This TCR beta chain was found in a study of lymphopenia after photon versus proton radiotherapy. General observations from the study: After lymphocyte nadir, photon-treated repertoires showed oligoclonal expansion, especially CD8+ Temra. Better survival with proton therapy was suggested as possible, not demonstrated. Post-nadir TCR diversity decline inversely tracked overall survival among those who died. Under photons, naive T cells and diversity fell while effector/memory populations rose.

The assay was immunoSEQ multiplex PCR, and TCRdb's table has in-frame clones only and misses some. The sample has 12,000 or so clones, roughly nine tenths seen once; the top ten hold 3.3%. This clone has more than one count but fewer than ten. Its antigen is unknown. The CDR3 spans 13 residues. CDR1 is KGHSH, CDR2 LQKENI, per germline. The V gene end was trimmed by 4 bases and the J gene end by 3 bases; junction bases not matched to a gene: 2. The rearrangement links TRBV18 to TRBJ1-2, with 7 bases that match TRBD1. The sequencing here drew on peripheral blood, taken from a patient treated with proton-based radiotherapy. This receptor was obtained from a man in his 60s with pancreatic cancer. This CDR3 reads CASSQGTDYGYTF. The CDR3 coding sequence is TGTGCCAGCTCACAGGGGACAGACTATGGCTACACCTTC.